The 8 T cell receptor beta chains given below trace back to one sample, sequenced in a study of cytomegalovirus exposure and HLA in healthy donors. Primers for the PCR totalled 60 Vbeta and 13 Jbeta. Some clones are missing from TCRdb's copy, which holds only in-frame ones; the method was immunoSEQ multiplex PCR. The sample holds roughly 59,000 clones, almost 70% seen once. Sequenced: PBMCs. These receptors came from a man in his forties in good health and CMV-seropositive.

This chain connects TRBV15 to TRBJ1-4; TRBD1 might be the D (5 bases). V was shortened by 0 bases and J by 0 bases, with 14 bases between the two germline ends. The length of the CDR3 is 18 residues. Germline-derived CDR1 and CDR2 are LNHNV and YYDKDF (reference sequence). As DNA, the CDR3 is TGTGCCACCAGCAGAGAACCCTGGACACTGGCAACTAATGAAAAACTGTTTTTT. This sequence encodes CATSREPWTLATNEKLFF.

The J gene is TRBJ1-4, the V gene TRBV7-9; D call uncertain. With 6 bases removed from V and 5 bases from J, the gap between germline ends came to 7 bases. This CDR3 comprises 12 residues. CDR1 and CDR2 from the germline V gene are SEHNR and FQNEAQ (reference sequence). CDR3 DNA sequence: TGTGCCAGCAGGGCCGGGAATGAAAAACTGTTTTTT. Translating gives CASRAGNEKLFF.

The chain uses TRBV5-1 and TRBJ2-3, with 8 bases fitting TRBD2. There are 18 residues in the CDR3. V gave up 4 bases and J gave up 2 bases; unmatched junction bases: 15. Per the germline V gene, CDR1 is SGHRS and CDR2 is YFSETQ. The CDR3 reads CASSKTPPSGYLTDTQYF. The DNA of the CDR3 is TGCGCCAGCAGCAAAACCCCCCCTAGCGGGTACCTCACAGATACGCAGTATTTT.

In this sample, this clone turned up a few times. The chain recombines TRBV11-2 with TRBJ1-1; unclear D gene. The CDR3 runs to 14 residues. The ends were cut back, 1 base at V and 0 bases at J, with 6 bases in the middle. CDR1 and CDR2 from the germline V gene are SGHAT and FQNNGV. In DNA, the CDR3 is TGTGCCAGCAGCTTAGGGCCATTGAACACTGAAGCTTTCTTT. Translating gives CASSLGPLNTEAFF.

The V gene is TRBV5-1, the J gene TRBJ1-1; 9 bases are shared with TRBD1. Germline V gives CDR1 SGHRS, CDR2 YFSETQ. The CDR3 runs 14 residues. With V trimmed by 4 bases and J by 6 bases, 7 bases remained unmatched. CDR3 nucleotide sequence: TGCGCCAGCAGCCCCGGGACAGGGATTTCTGAAGCTTTCTTT. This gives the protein CASSPGTGISEAFF. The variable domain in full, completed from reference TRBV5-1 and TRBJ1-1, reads KAGVTQTPRYLIKTRGQQVTLSCSPISGHRSVSWYQQTPGQGLQFLFEYFSETQRNKGNFPGRFSGRQFSNSRSEMNVSTLELGDSALYLCASSPGTGISEAFFGQGTRLTVV.

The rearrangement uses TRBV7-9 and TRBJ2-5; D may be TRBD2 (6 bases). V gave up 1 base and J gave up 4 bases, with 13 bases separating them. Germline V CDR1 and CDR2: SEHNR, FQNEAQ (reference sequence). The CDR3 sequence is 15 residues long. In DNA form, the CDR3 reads TGTGCCAGCAGCTTAGTTGGTTCGGGAGCAGAGACCCAGTACTTC. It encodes CASSLVGSGAETQYF.

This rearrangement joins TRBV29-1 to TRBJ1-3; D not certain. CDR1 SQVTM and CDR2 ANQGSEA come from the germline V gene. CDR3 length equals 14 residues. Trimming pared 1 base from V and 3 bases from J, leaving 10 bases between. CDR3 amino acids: CSVEGGGNGNTIYF. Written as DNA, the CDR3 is TGCAGCGTTGAAGGAGGAGGGAATGGAAACACCATATATTTT.

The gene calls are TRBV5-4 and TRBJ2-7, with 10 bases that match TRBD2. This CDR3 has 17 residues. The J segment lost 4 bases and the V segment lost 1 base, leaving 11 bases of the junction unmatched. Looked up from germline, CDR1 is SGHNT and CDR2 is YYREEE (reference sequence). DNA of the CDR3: TGTGCCAGCAGCTTGTCAATAGTGAGCGGGGGGGGTTACGAGCAGTACTTC. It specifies CASSLSIVSGGGYEQYF.